This T cell receptor beta chain is from a study of cytomegalovirus exposure and HLA in healthy donors (dated by TCRdb to about 2017). Some background on the complete study: An earlier analysis of roughly 630 of the donors reported approximately 290 Gb of sequence data and 117 million unique TCR beta sequences from 190 million or so T cells. An early release covering over 500 HLA-typed donors comprised approximately 290 gigabases of sequencing data and some 79 million unique TCR sequences. The genetic ancestry cluster associated with self-reported Caucasian donors included 81% of the roughly 400 genotyped donors. The study aimed to test whether cataloging public T cell receptors could reveal signatures of past pathogen exposure. The T cell repertoires of some 700 subjects were profiled by immunosequencing and related to cytomegalovirus serostatus. A separate validation cohort of over a hundred different subjects was used in addition to the approximately 640-subject first cohort. The study combined high-throughput TCR immunosequencing, statistical association of individual TCRs with disease status, and machine learning to predict cytomegalovirus infection status. A later analysis re-examined previously published TCR beta repertoires from just over 650 donors and added high-resolution HLA genotyping to investigate patterns of TCR occurrence. The later analysis used no new phenotypic data to find candidate immune exposures, relying instead on TCR beta sequences and their occurrence across donors. An earlier analysis of 587 of the donors used high-throughput TCR beta sequencing to judge whether each TCR beta V gene segment behaved as functional or pseudogenic. Donor age, sex, ethnicity and CMV serostatus were compiled alongside the repertoire data. A later genetic analysis used genome-wide SNP genotypes for about 65% of the 666 donors, treating that subset as a discovery cohort. All discovery cohort repertoires had been generated using a single sequencing platform. HLA typing covered class I and class II loci at four-digit resolution. The number of typed donors differed by locus: about 620-640 for A, B, C, DRB1 and DQB1; 500 to 550 for DQA1; approximately 600 for DPA1; and around 450 for DPB1. Four to six DR-DQ haplotypes were handled as single units for association and clustering, since linkage in the cohort was strong. Across 398 genotyped donors of the cohort, an average of 235,054 unique TCR beta nucleotide sequences per donor were sequenced, and roughly 17% of those sequences were non-productive. Broader findings and caveats from the paper: A later genetic analysis associated a missense DCLRE1C variant with V-gene and J-gene trimming of TCR beta chains, and an independent cohort replicated the association. When HLA alleles, especially DR and DQ, strongly co-occurred, TCR associations were difficult to assign to individual alleles. Across donors, most TCR sequences were observed very rarely, whereas some public TCRs were present in many individuals. A later analysis associated 16,951 TCR beta sequences with specific HLA alleles at a false discovery rate of 0.05. Linkage disequilibrium might explain the correlated functional status among segregating V segments, but an unknown experimental factor could not be excluded. In both the original and validation cohorts, the classifier was reported to diagnose cytomegalovirus status with high specificity and sensitivity. In vitro tests confirmed that a few of the cytomegalovirus-associated TCR beta chains recognize cytomegalovirus antigens. In a later analysis, HLA-associated TCR beta chains were found to be more clonally expanded and to have lower generation probabilities than equally common non-associated chains. In a later analysis, TCR association rates were found to vary across HLA loci, with the most associated TCRs seen for DRB1 alleles and the fewest for HLA-C alleles. The 87-base-pair reads could not distinguish some IMGT-functional V segments, including TRBV6-2 and TRBV6-3, so those segments were excluded. In this cohort, only TCR beta chains were sequenced, and detectable features were limited by the absence of alpha or paired-chain data. In an earlier analysis of 587 of the donors, most TCR beta V segments appeared in productive rearrangements about 87% or about 30% of the time, broadly matching IMGT annotations. According to a later analysis, most CMV-associated TCR beta chains appeared to be HLA-restricted, and the HLA associations seemed to be driven largely by CMV exposure. Roughly uniform sequencing depth across donors was assumed in presence/absence analyses, although this assumption may not hold. Because HLA typing was unavailable for some donors at each locus, only the typed subset was used in association tests. A further reported finding was that TCR beta sequences accurately predicted the HLA-A and HLA-B alleles for most subjects in the first cohort. Compared with the approximately 720-donor mean, donors in an Asian-associated ancestry cluster had fewer N-insertions in productive TCRs, according to a later genetic analysis. It was suggested by the authors that the approach could potentially be generalized to other disease states and immunological phenotypes. Several of the top co-occurrence clusters appeared to be linked to parvovirus B19, influenza, CMV and Epstein-Barr virus, according to a later analysis. Because counts were too low, 15 to 20 rarely observed V segments, including chromosome 9 orphons, were excluded from the earlier analysis of around 640 of the donors. A total of 164 TCR beta chains were listed by the study as associated with cytomegalovirus. A cluster of highly shared sequence variants was judged likely to be a technical artifact of the sequencing pipeline. The only immune exposure information available for the cohort was CMV serostatus.

The cohort comprised around 690 healthy bone marrow donors. All cohort members were sampled while nominally healthy, although unrecorded immune exposures were likely present. CMV serostatus was positive for roughly 290 and negative for about 55% of the 666 cohort members, and was not recorded for this donor. Every donor gave a peripheral blood sample, and the peripheral blood mononuclear cells from that sample were used for TCR beta sequencing. Genomic DNA was extracted from the blood cell samples with the Qiagen DNeasy Blood Extraction Kit. V is clipped by 4 bases and J by 0 bases, and the sequence between their germline boundaries is 13 bases long. Per the germline V gene, SGDLS is the CDR1 and YYNGEE is the CDR2. Counted from cysteine to phenylalanine, this CDR3 has 16 amino acids. The kept DNA is CDR3 alone, 48 bases in frame from the first base. On this clone: Its antigen is still unknown. It has no much larger one-base neighbor in the sample; base qualities were not kept.

Libraries were constructed by the immunoSEQ multiplex PCR assay. A mixture of 60 forward primers for TCR Vbeta segments and 13 reverse primers for TCR Jbeta segments was used in the multiplex PCR. Amplification of the CDR3 region of rearranged TCR beta genes was performed with a multiplex PCR assay on genomic DNA. On the Illumina HiSeq System, the amplified TCR beta libraries were sequenced as 87-base-pair reads. The authors' analysis ran thus. In a later analysis, about 80 million unique TCR beta chains were counted across the 650 to 700 repertoires, and around 11 million of these chains were shared by at least two donors. A nearest-neighbor algorithm error-corrected the raw reads and collapsed the reads into unique sequences, merging closely related sequences to remove PCR and sequencing errors. V, D and J gene segments were assigned by aligning CDR3 sequences to IMGT reference sequences. For a sequence to be retained, a match of at least six nucleotides to both a V gene segment and a J gene segment was required. A rearrangement was called productive if the CDR3 had no stop codons and remained in frame with V and J, and every other rearrangement was called non-productive. CDR3 was defined by IMGT convention, running from the second conserved V-encoded cysteine to the conserved J-encoded phenylalanine. The earlier analysis of 587 of the donors excluded any sequence lacking an unambiguous match to a single V gene segment. In an earlier analysis of roughly 500 of the donors, V segments were called functional above 56.7% productive rearrangements and were called segregating when the between-donor standard deviation exceeded 5%. To diagnose cytomegalovirus status from the catalog of TCR beta chain sequences, a statistical classification framework was built. V and J gene assignment, in a later analysis, came from comparing TCR nucleotide sequences with IMGT/GENE-DB human TR gene sequences. In a later analysis, CDR3 sequences and most-parsimonious VDJ recombination scenarios were assigned using the TCRdist pipeline. In a later analysis, each TCR beta chain was defined by its CDR3 amino acid sequence together with its V-gene family, and reads lacking a unique V-gene family were excluded. A later analysis removed 592 highly shared, low-generation-probability nucleotide sequences to deal with suspected cross-contamination and a sequencing artifact. A later analysis calculated a clonal expansion index for each public chain from normalized within-repertoire ranks of inferred template counts. In a later analysis, generation probabilities were computed using a VDJ recombination model fitted to out-of-frame rearrangements, and the results were checked against IGoR. In a later analysis, TCR-TCR, TCR-HLA and TCR-CMV co-occurrence was scored with hypergeometric tests, and a repertoire-size bias correction was applied to TCR pairs. False discovery rates were estimated in a later analysis by permuting HLA or CMV assignments 20 times. In a later analysis, co-occurring TCRs were grouped using DBSCAN, and TCRdist sequence similarity was added for clustering within HLA-allele-positive subsets. Co-occurrence clustering excluded repertoires with fewer than 30,000 or more than 120,000 public chains, plus five with anomalous nucleotide sharing. TCRdb obtained this table from immuneACCESS and retained in-frame rearrangements with V and J assigned. These tables miss some clones; where compared with another copy, unresolved V genes account for less than half of the shortfall, and the remainder is unexplained. V and J calls and clone size come straight from that table; D and trimming were deduced from the DNA. Within this sample are around 150,000 clones, with 73% of them counted one time only. Around an eighth of the sample is taken by the ten largest.

This chain is built from TRBV9 and TRBJ2-2, with no reliable assignment of the D segment. The sequence came from a human donor in good health. Sequenced material: PBMCs. CDR3 sequence: CASSLLWATNTGELFF. The nucleotide sequence reads TGTGCCAGCAGCCTCTTATGGGCTACGAACACCGGGGAGCTGTTTTTT.